Below, 21 T cell receptor beta chains from the same sample are listed, as sequenced in a study of blood T cell repertoires in COVID-19. Method: immunoSEQ multiplex PCR; TCRdb's copy keeps in-frame clones and lacks some. This table holds over 200,000 clones, around 88% found once. Sequencing used peripheral blood. These receptors all stem from a man at least 80 years old with acute or convalescent COVID-19.

The chain links TRBV28 to TRBJ1-5; 7 bases are shared with TRBD1. The trim removed 5 bases at V and 0 bases at J, leaving 10 bases unmatched. This CDR3 has 17 amino acids. From germline, CDR1 is MDHEN and CDR2 SYDVKM. In DNA, the CDR3 is TGTGCCAGCAGTCCCTCCCTAGGGACAGCTAGCAATCAGCCCCAGCATTTT. This sequence encodes CASSPSLGTASNQPQHF.

The chain combines TRBV15 with TRBJ2-3; 12 bases fit TRBD2. CDR1 LNHNV and CDR2 YYDKDF come from the germline V gene (reference sequence). The CDR3 is 18 residues long. V shed 0 bases and J 4 bases; nucleotides not matched to a gene: 8. The CDR3: CATSRDGSSGRASDTQYF. CDR3 coding DNA: TGTGCCACCAGCAGAGATGGTTCTAGCGGGAGGGCCTCAGATACGCAGTATTTT.

The J gene is TRBJ2-2, the V gene TRBV19; 8 nucleotides line up with TRBD2. The CDR3 is 15 amino acids. Germline lookup yields CDR1 LNHDA and CDR2 SQIVND (reference sequence). The V and J ends lost 11 bases and 1 base, in that order; junction bases with no gene match: 9. CDR3 amino acids: CASSGQGRNTGELFF. The CDR3 DNA reads as TGTGCCTCTAGCGGGCAGGGTCGGAACACCGGGGAGCTGTTTTTT.

The chain uses TRBV7-2 and TRBJ2-5; D not certain. With 1 base removed from V and 5 bases from J, the gap between germline ends came to 8 bases. The CDR3 has 13 amino acids. Looked up from germline, CDR1 is SGHTA and CDR2 is FQGNSA. The CDR3 coding sequence is TGTGCCAGCAGCTTAGGGGCTCGGGAGACCCAGTACTTC. Translated: CASSLGARETQYF.

V is TRBV19 and J is TRBJ2-1; 8 nucleotides line up with TRBD2. The CDR3 contains 14 residues. CDR1 and CDR2 (germline): LNHDA, SQIVND (reference sequence). The J segment lost 7 bases and the V segment lost 3 bases, leaving 5 bases of the junction unmatched. For the CDR3, the DNA is TGTGCCAGTAGTATGCAAGAGCGGGAGAATGAGCAGTTCTTC. Its translation is CASSMQERENEQFF.

The chain is built from TRBV5-1 and TRBJ1-6, with unresolved D. V was pared by 6 bases and J by 7 bases, with 11 bases between. This CDR3 comprises 13 residues. The germline gives CDR1 SGHRS, CDR2 YFSETQ. The CDR3 spells CASTTGENSPLHF. The CDR3 region has the DNA TGCGCCAGCACCACTGGGGAGAATTCACCCCTCCACTTT.

V usage is TRBV20-1 and J usage is TRBJ2-1, with 7 bases fitting TRBD2. This CDR3 contains 14 residues. J lost 6 bases, V lost 3 bases, and 8 bases had no gene match. CDR1 and CDR2 from the germline V gene are DFQATT and SNEGSKA (reference sequence). In DNA, the CDR3 is TGCAGTGCTAGTCGGACTAGTAGCCCCAATGAGCAGTTCTTC. Translation gives CSASRTSSPNEQFF.

The chain uses TRBV28 and TRBJ2-2, with D tentatively TRBD2 (5 bases). CDR3 length: 13 amino acids. Germline values: CDR1 MDHEN, CDR2 SYDVKM. Trimming took 6 bases from V and 7 from J, leaving 12 bases between them. The DNA of the CDR3 is TGTGCCAGCAGGAGGGAAGTTAGCGGGGAGCTGTTTTTT. This sequence encodes CASRREVSGELFF.

The chain recombines TRBV24-1 with TRBJ1-2, with D possibly matching TRBD1 (6 bases). This CDR3 spans 12 amino acids. Between the trimmed V and J ends, which lost 4 bases and 4 bases, there was a span of 6 bases. The germline gives CDR1 KGHDR, CDR2 SFDVKD. This CDR3 reads CATSETGYGYTF. The CDR3 region has the DNA TGTGCCACCAGTGAGACAGGCTATGGCTACACCTTC.

This chain joins TRBV2 and TRBJ2-3; D gene uncertain. The CDR3 is 13 amino acids. The germline gives CDR1 SNHLY, CDR2 FYNNEI. Trimming took off 7 bases at V and 2 bases at J, with 10 bases between the two ends. The DNA for the CDR3 is TGTGCCAGCACCGTTTTACTCACAGATACGCAGTATTTT. Its translation is CASTVLLTDTQYF.

CDR3 sequence: CASSLARENYGYTF. The CDR3 DNA reads TGCGCCAGCAGCTTGGCCCGCGAGAACTATGGCTACACCTTC. This chain uses TRBV5-1 with TRBJ1-2, with D unclear. In germline, CDR1 is SGHRS, CDR2 YFSETQ. V lost 0 bases to trimming and J lost 2 bases, with 8 bases between them. There are 14 residues in the CDR3.

This clone was counted only a few times. Written as DNA, the CDR3 is TGTGCCAGCAGGGGGGGGGTTGACGAGCAGTACTTC. Residues: CASRGGVDEQYF. This chain uses TRBV2 with TRBJ2-7; 7 nucleotides align to TRBD2. Germline loops: CDR1 SNHLY, CDR2 FYNNEI. With V trimmed by 6 bases and J by 5 bases, 4 bases remained unmatched. The CDR3 is 12 residues long.

The chain has TRBV19 and TRBJ2-7, with a weak D call TRBD1 (5 bases). V was shortened by 6 bases and J by 5 bases, with 14 bases between the two germline ends. Germline V gene sequence: CDR1 LNHDA, CDR2 SQIVND (reference sequence). The CDR3 has 13 residues. The CDR3 sequence: CASRTRAGDEQYF. In DNA, the CDR3 is TGTGCCAGTAGAACCAGGGCTGGCGACGAGCAGTACTTC.

This chain uses TRBV6-1 with TRBJ1-2; TRBD1 agrees at 8 bases. V dropped 0 bases and J dropped 4; count of bases not matched to a gene: 4. CDR1 and CDR2 from the germline V gene are MNHNS and SASEGT. This CDR3 contains 15 residues. The CDR3 region has the DNA TGTGCCAGCAGTGAAGCTCCGGGACAGGTCTATGGCTACACCTTC. This gives the protein CASSEAPGQVYGYTF.

In its sample, this clone was seen a few times. The chain recombines TRBV20-1 with TRBJ2-7; 8 positions match TRBD2. This CDR3 is 13 amino acids long. CDR1 is DFQATT, CDR2 SNEGSKA, per germline (reference sequence). The ends lost 3 bases at V and 5 bases at J; junction bases unmatched: 6. CDR3 coding DNA: TGCAGTGCTAGTCCCGGGGGGGGTAACGAGCAGTACTTC. Translated: CSASPGGGNEQYF.

The V gene is TRBV30, the J gene TRBJ2-7; D is perhaps TRBD2 (5 bases). This CDR3 region has 15 residues. Germline CDR1 GTSNPN, CDR2 SVGIG (reference sequence). V dropped 0 bases and J dropped 6 bases, with 18 bases sitting between them. The CDR3 here is CAWSVSQLRVREQYF. The CDR3 region has the DNA TGTGCCTGGAGTGTAAGTCAGTTGCGGGTGCGCGAGCAGTACTTC.

The J gene is TRBJ2-7, the V gene TRBV12-3 or TRBV12-4, with 7 bases fitting TRBD2. This CDR3 has 13 amino acids. The J segment lost 6 bases and the V segment lost 2 bases, leaving 4 bases of the junction unmatched. The CDR3 coding sequence is TGTGCCAGCAGTTTAAGGTGGGAGGGCGAGCAGTACTTC. This gives the protein CASSLRWEGEQYF.

The rearrangement links TRBV5-1 to TRBJ2-7, with 8 bases identical to TRBD2. V was pared by 6 bases and J by 0 bases, with 5 bases of the junction left unmatched. This CDR3 has 14 amino acids. CDR1 and CDR2 (germline): SGHRS, YFSETQ. This CDR3 is CASTPGTSSYEQYF. CDR3 nucleotides: TGCGCCAGCACCCCCGGGACTAGCTCCTACGAGCAGTACTTC.

The gene calls are TRBV5-1 and TRBJ2-3; D is possibly TRBD2 (6 bases). This CDR3 is 14 amino acids long. CDR1 and CDR2 from the germline V gene are SGHRS and YFSETQ. V lost 5 bases to trimming and J lost 2 bases, with 12 bases between them. The CDR3 DNA reads TGCGCCAGCAGACCCGGGAGAGTCACAGATACGCAGTATTTT. It translates to CASRPGRVTDTQYF.

The chain employs TRBV12-1 and TRBJ1-5; no DNA check was done on the table's D call, TRBD1. TRBV12-1 is an annotated pseudogene. The CDR3 spans 15 residues. CDR3 sequence (DNA): TGTGCCAGCAGCCGGACAGGGTATAGCAATCAGCCCCAGCATTTT. Protein sequence: CASSRTGYSNQPQHF.

In its sample, this clone was seen once. The V gene is TRBV15, the J gene TRBJ2-1; 9 nucleotides agree with TRBD1. This CDR3 is built from 16 residues. Per germline, CDR1 LNHNV and CDR2 YYDKDF (reference sequence). The CDR3 DNA is TGTGCAACGGGACAGGGTCAACCTAGCTCCTACAATGAGCAGTTCTTC. Translating it yields CATGQGQPSSYNEQFF.